This T cell receptor (beta chain) was captured in a study of cytomegalovirus exposure and HLA in healthy donors. The study, taken as a whole, reports: Testing in vitro showed a few CMV-associated chains specific for CMV antigens.

The PCR made use of 60 Vbeta and 13 Jbeta primers. Per the study methods: Roughly 10 million shared chains were among tens of millions of unique TCR beta chains counted in a later analysis. Generated by immunoSEQ multiplex PCR, the TCRdb table keeps only in-frame clones and is missing some. The V and J calls and clone size come from that table; D and trimming were worked out from the DNA. The repertoire holds about 65,000 clones, 80% seen once, with around 4.7% in the top ten. On this clone itself: Its antigen remains unknown.

Germline CDR1 and CDR2: WSHSY and SAAADI. The CDR3 totals 16 residues. V lost 2 bases to trimming and J lost 4 bases; unmatched junction nucleotides: 8. The sample consisted of PBMCs. The gene calls are TRBV10-2 and TRBJ2-5, with 9 nucleotides matching TRBD1. This TCR was recovered from a woman in her twenties or thirties in good health and CMV-seronegative. The CDR3: CASSETGGKSPETQYF. For the CDR3, the DNA is TGCGCCAGCAGTGAGACAGGGGGCAAATCCCCAGAGACCCAGTACTTC.